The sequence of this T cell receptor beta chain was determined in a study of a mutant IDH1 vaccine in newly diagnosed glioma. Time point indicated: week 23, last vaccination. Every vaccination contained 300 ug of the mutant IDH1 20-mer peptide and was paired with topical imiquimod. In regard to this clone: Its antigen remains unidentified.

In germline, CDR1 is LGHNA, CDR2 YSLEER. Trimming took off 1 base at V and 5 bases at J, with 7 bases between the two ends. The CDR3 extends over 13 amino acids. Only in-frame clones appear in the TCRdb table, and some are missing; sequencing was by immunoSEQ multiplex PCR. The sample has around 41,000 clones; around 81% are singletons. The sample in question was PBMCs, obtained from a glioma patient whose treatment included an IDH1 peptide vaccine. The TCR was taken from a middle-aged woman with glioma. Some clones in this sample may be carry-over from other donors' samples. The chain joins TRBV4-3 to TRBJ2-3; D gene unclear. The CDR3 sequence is CASSQVSGDTQYF. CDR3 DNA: TGCGCCAGCAGCCAAGTAAGTGGAGATACGCAGTATTTT.